The entry below gives a single T cell receptor (beta chain) sequence along with its context. Its antigen is not known. This CDR3 spans 12 amino acids. Trimming cost V 4 bases and J 3 bases, with 6 bases left between them. Germline CDR1 MDHEN, CDR2 SYDVKM. The data were obtained in a study of shared clonotypes between healthy human individuals. Notes on the study in general: Richness estimates generally favored naive over memory subsets.

Several immunoSEQ plates held equal portions of the genomic DNA taken from each subset. The method was immunoSEQ multiplex PCR; TCRdb's version includes in-frame clones alone and lacks a portion of them. The data hold about 1.4 million clones, with roughly 96% observed a single time. The chain employs TRBV28 and TRBJ2-5; D gene uncertain. The specimen was naive CD4+ T cells sorted from blood. Regarding subset: CD45RA+ positively selected. The receptor comes from a man in his thirties or forties in good health. The CDR3 sequence is CASSYGKETQYF. The CDR3 DNA reads as TGTGCCAGCAGTTATGGGAAAGAGACCCAGTACTTC.